This T cell receptor (beta chain) is drawn from a study of blood T cell repertoires in COVID-19. Study overall: PBMCs, B-cell-depleted T cells, or T cells provided the cDNA or gDNA that made up the material.

In the authors' methods: Nucleated cell number was recorded as an estimate derived from reference gene primer amplification. Only in-frame clones appear in the TCRdb table, and some are missing; sequencing was by immunoSEQ multiplex PCR. V, J and clone size were drawn from that table, and D and trimming were deduced from the DNA. The table shows about 67,000 clones, with 87% occurring only once. CDR1 SGHTA and CDR2 FQGNSA come from the germline V gene. The germline V and J ends were trimmed by 6 bases and 0 bases, with 9 bases remaining between them. The CDR3 totals 15 residues. This receptor was identified in a man aged 50-60 years with active COVID-19. V gene TRBV7-2 combines with J gene TRBJ1-6; TRBD1 might be the D (5 bases). Sample: peripheral blood. CDR3 nucleotide sequence: TGTGCCAGCAGTAGACAGAGCTCCTATAATTCACCCCTCCACTTT. This encodes CASSRQSSYNSPLHF. Based on the CDR3 plus reference TRBV7-2 and TRBJ1-6, the full variable domain is GAGVSQSPSNKVTEKGKDVELRCDPISGHTALYWYRQSLGQGLEFLIYFQGNSAPDKSGLPSDRFSAERTGGSVSTLTIQRTQQEDSAVYLCASSRQSSYNSPLHFGNGTRLTVT.